This TCR beta chain comes out of a study of blood T cell repertoires in COVID-19. For the study at large: In each case, the material was cDNA or gDNA derived from T cells, B-cell-depleted T cells, or PBMCs.

Per the authors' pipeline: Estimated nucleated cell counts came from reference gene primer amplification. The repertoire was sequenced with immunoSEQ multiplex PCR; TCRdb's copy has only in-frame clones and lacks some. V, J and clone size reflect that table, while D and trimming were determined from the DNA. The sample has about 260,000 clones, around nine tenths seen once. V gave up 1 base and J gave up 3 bases; unmatched junction bases: 4. Germline lookup yields CDR1 SGHDT and CDR2 YYEEEE. There are 15 residues in the CDR3. The source is a man aged 35-49 years who had recovered from COVID-19. This chain joins TRBV5-6 and TRBJ1-2; TRBD1 aligns across 9 bases. Source material: peripheral blood. In DNA form, the CDR3 reads TGTGCCAGCAGCTTGCCGGGACAGGGAGACTATGGCTACACCTTC. As protein: CASSLPGQGDYGYTF.